These 4 T cell receptor beta chains came from one sample sequenced in a study of monozygotic twins with inflammatory bowel disease. TCRdb processed the 5' RACE reads again and assigns one entry to each CDR3 protein, with no DNA. In total, the table holds just over 300,000 distinct CDR3 sequences. Material for sequencing was blood. These receptors all stem from a human donor with ulcerative colitis or Crohn's disease, or a healthy co-twin of an affected twin (not recorded which).

The chain joins TRBV5-1 to TRBJ1-4; without DNA, the TCRdb call of TRBD1 cannot be checked. There are 15 residues in the CDR3. Per germline, CDR1 SGHRS and CDR2 YFSETQ. This chain's CDR3 is CASSLTTLTGGKLFF.

The chain combines TRBV28 with TRBJ2-1; TCRdb's D gene call, TRBD2, goes unchecked for lack of DNA. Germline V gene sequence: CDR1 MDHEN, CDR2 SYDVKM. This CDR3 has 15 amino acids. CDR3 in amino acids: CASSQDFSSYNEQFF.

The CDR3 region is CASSPRVNTGELFF. The chain links TRBV18 to TRBJ2-2. Germline V lookup: CDR1 KGHSH, CDR2 LQKENI. The CDR3 spans 14 residues.

The J gene is TRBJ2-3, the V gene TRBV7-9; as DNA is missing, the TRBD1 call by TCRdb cannot be tested. The germline gives CDR1 SEHNR, CDR2 FQNEAQ (reference sequence). The CDR3 runs to 16 residues. This CDR3 reads CASSSRRTGPTDTQYF. The full variable domain, with the rest looked up from reference TRBV7-9 and TRBJ2-3, is DTGVSQNPRHKITKRGQNVTFRCDPISEHNRLYWYRQTLGQGPEFLTYFQNEAQLEKSRLLSDRFSAERPKGSFSTLEIQRTEQGDSAMYLCASSSRRTGPTDTQYFGPGTRLTVL.